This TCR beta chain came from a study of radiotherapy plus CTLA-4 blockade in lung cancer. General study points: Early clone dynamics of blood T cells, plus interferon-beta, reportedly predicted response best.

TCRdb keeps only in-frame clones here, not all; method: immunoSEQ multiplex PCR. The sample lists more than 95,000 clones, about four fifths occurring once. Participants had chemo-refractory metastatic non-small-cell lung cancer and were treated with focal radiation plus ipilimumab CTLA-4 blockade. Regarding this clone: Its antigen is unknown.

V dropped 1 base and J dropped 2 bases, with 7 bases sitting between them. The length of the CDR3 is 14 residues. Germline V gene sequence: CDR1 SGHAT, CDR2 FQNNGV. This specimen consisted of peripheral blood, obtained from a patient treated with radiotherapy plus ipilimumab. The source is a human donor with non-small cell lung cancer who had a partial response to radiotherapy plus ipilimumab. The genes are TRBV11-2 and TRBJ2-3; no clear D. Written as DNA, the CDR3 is TGTGCCAGCAGCTTAGGTGTAGACACAGATACGCAGTATTTT. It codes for CASSLGVDTDTQYF.